A selection of T cell receptor beta chains follows, all from one sample in a study of blood T cell repertoires in COVID-19. Produced via immunoSEQ multiplex PCR; TCRdb's table is partial and in-frame only. This sample has about 480,000 clones, with about 89% found just once. The sequenced sample was peripheral blood. All receptors derive from a woman aged 30 to 39 with acute or convalescent COVID-19. CDR3s include the opening cysteine and the closing phenylalanine or tryptophan. A D gene is named only where the DNA matches it firmly. Some rows have no size entry. The others give once, few or many, or a class for an expanded clone.

size	J	V	D	DNA	CDR3
-	TRBJ2-1	TRBV4-1	TRBD2	TGCGCCAGCAGCCAAGATCCCTTCGGGGGGGGGAATGAGCAGTTCTTC	CASSQDPFGGGNEQFF
once	TRBJ1-5	TRBV10-2	TRBD1	TGCGCCAGCAGCGAACCCTACAGGGGGCCTAGGCAGCCCCAGCATTTT	CASSEPYRGPRQPQHF
-	TRBJ1-5	TRBV11-2	-	TGTGCCAGCAGCCTCGGACAGAATAGCAATCAGCCCCAGCATTTT	CASSLGQNSNQPQHF
-	TRBJ1-5	TRBV14	-	TGTGCCAGCAGCCAAGGACAGAACAATCAGCCCCAGCATTTT	CASSQGQNNQPQHF
-	TRBJ2-5	TRBV5-4	TRBD2	TGTGCCAGCAGATTAGCGGGGGTGGTAGAGACCCAGTACTTC	CASRLAGVVETQYF
-	TRBJ2-7	TRBV5-1	-	TGCGCCAGCAGCCCGGGTGGGGCCCGCGAGCAGTACTTC	CASSPGGAREQYF
-	TRBJ1-6	TRBV5-1	TRBD1	TGCGCCAGCAGCTTGGGAGGACAGGGTGGATCCCTAAATTCACCCCTCCACTTT	CASSLGGQGGSLNSPLHF
-	TRBJ2-7	TRBV5-4	-	TGTGCCAGCAGCGCGGACAGCTACGAGCAGTACTTC	CASSADSYEQYF
-	TRBJ2-5	TRBV5-1	TRBD1	TGCGCCAGCAGCTGGAACGACAGGGCAGAGACCCAGTACTTC	CASSWNDRAETQYF
-	TRBJ1-5	TRBV28	TRBD1	TGTGCCAGCAGAGAGGACAGGGGCCGCAATCAGCCCCAGCATTTT	CASREDRGRNQPQHF
-	TRBJ1-4	TRBV19	TRBD1	TGTGCCAGTGCCGGGACAGGGACGAAAAAACTGTTTTTT	CASAGTGTKKLFF
-	TRBJ2-3	TRBV5-1	TRBD2	TGCGCCAGCAGGACCGACGTGAGCGGGGGAACAGATACGCAGTATTTT	CASRTDVSGGTDTQYF
-	TRBJ1-2	TRBV19	TRBD1	TGTGCCAGTAGTACGGGGACAGGGTACGGATATGGCTACACCTTC	CASSTGTGYGYGYTF
once	TRBJ1-2	TRBV5-6	-	TGTGCCAGCAGCTTGGTTGACGGGAACTATGGCTACACCTTC	CASSLVDGNYGYTF
-	TRBJ2-7	TRBV5-1	TRBD1	TGCGCCAGCAGCTTGGCGGGACAGCAACCCTACGAGCAGTACTTC	CASSLAGQQPYEQYF
-	TRBJ1-1	TRBV6-5	-	TGTGCCAGCAGCTCCACCGGGACTTTGAACACTGAAGCTTTCTTT	CASSSTGTLNTEAFF
-	TRBJ2-7	TRBV3-1/TRBV3-2	-	TGTGCCAGCAGCCACCGGGACATTCCCTACGAGCAGTACTTC	CASSHRDIPYEQYF
once	TRBJ2-1	TRBV27	TRBD1	TGTGCCAGCAGTTTATCATGGACAGGGGGTGAGGGTGAGCAGTTCTTC	CASSLSWTGGEGEQFF
-	TRBJ2-3	TRBV6-5	TRBD2	TGTGCCAGCGTCCGGGACTATGAGGTAGAGGCTACGCAGTATTTT	CASVRDYEVEATQYF
-	TRBJ2-1	TRBV6-2/TRBV6-3	-	TGTGCCAGCAGTACAGCCTACAATGAGCAGTTCTTC	CASSTAYNEQFF
-	TRBJ2-7	TRBV5-1	-	TGCGCCAGCAGCTTGGACGTCAGGGACGAGCAGTACTTC	CASSLDVRDEQYF
-	TRBJ2-6	TRBV5-6	-	TGTGCCAGCAGCTTGGAGACAGCCTCTGGGGCCAACGTCCTGACTTTC	CASSLETASGANVLTF
-	TRBJ2-2	TRBV6-6	-	TGTGCCAGCAGGCCGGGGAACACCGGGGAGCTGTTTTTT	CASRPGNTGELFF
-	TRBJ1-2	TRBV18	-	TGTGCCAGCTCACCGGTCGACGGGAGAGGCTATGGCTACACCTTC	CASSPVDGRGYGYTF
-	TRBJ2-1	TRBV5-4	-	TGTGCCAGCAGCTTGATAGAAAACGAGCAGTTCTTC	CASSLIENEQFF
once	TRBJ1-1	TRBV5-1	-	TGCGCCAGCAGCTTCTGGGGCGACACTGAAGCTTTCTTT	CASSFWGDTEAFF
-	TRBJ2-1	TRBV6-1	-	TGTGCCAGCAGTGAAGGGGACTCGGTCAATGAGCAGTTCTTC	CASSEGDSVNEQFF
once	TRBJ2-2	TRBV18	TRBD1	TGTGCCAGCTCATCGACAGGGTTGGATTTTAACACCGGGGAGCTGTTTTTT	CASSSTGLDFNTGELFF
once	TRBJ2-1	TRBV4-1	TRBD2	TGCGCCAGCAGCCAAGATACGGGACTAGCGATCAATGAGCAGTTCTTC	CASSQDTGLAINEQFF
-	TRBJ1-2	TRBV25-1	-	TGTGCCAGCAGTGAATGGGGAGGGGATGGCTACACCTTC	CASSEWGGDGYTF
-	TRBJ2-5	TRBV4-1	TRBD2	TGCGCCAGCAGCCCGGGCCGGGGGGGCCGAGAGACCCAGTACTTC	CASSPGRGGRETQYF
-	TRBJ2-3	TRBV9	TRBD2	TGTGCCAGCAGCGCCTGGGAGGGAACTAGCACAGATACGCAGTATTTT	CASSAWEGTSTDTQYF
-	TRBJ2-5	TRBV11-2	TRBD2	TGTGCCAGCAGCTTAGATAGACTAGCGGGGACCCTGGTCCAGTACTTC	CASSLDRLAGTLVQYF
-	TRBJ2-3	TRBV7-2	-	TGTGCCAGCAGCCTAGGACTTAGCGGCACAGATACGCAGTATTTT	CASSLGLSGTDTQYF
-	TRBJ1-5	TRBV28	-	TGTGCCAGCAGTCGACCAGGGGCGCACGGTCAGCCCCAGCATTTT	CASSRPGAHGQPQHF
-	TRBJ1-2	TRBV4-1	-	TGCGCCAGCAGCCCCCTGGAGGGGGGGTATGGCTACACCTTC	CASSPLEGGYGYTF
-	TRBJ2-6	TRBV6-2/TRBV6-3	-	TGTGCCAGCAGCCCAGAGGGTGCTGGGGCCAACGTCCTGACTTTC	CASSPEGAGANVLTF
-	TRBJ1-5	TRBV28	-	TGTGCCAGCACATTTGTTAATCAGCCCCAGCATTTT	CASTFVNQPQHF
-	TRBJ2-5	TRBV7-2	-	TGTGCCAGCAGCGGAACTAGCCTACAAGAGACCCAGTACTTC	CASSGTSLQETQYF
few	TRBJ1-3	TRBV2	TRBD1	TGTGCCAGCAGTCCCAGAACACAGGGGAGCTCTGGAAACACCATATATTTT	CASSPRTQGSSGNTIYF
once	TRBJ1-2	TRBV30	TRBD1	TGTGCCTGGAAGGGCAGGGGGCACTATGGCTACACCTTC	CAWKGRGHYGYTF
-	TRBJ1-1	TRBV28	-	TGTGCCAGCAGTTTACGGGGAAACACTGAAGCTTTCTTT	CASSLRGNTEAFF
-	TRBJ2-7	TRBV4-2	TRBD2	TGTGCCAGCAGCCGAGAGACTAGCGGGCTATACGAGCAGTACTTC	CASSRETSGLYEQYF
-	TRBJ1-1	TRBV20-1	-	TGCAGTGCTAGTCAGGGGTTTGGGAACACTGAAGCTTTCTTT	CSASQGFGNTEAFF
-	TRBJ1-3	TRBV28	TRBD1	TGTGCCAGCAGTTTAGACAGGGTTTCTGGAAACACCATATATTTT	CASSLDRVSGNTIYF
-	TRBJ1-4	TRBV7-9	TRBD1	TGTGCCAGCAGCCTGGGGACAGTGGCAACTAATGAAAAACTGTTTTTT	CASSLGTVATNEKLFF
-	TRBJ1-5	TRBV30	-	TGTGCCTGGAGGGAACCAGGGCCTAGAGATAGCAATCAGCCCCAGCATTTT	CAWREPGPRDSNQPQHF
-	TRBJ1-2	TRBV10-3	-	TGTGCCATCAGTGAGACAGAAAGGAATGGCTACACCTTC	CAISETERNGYTF